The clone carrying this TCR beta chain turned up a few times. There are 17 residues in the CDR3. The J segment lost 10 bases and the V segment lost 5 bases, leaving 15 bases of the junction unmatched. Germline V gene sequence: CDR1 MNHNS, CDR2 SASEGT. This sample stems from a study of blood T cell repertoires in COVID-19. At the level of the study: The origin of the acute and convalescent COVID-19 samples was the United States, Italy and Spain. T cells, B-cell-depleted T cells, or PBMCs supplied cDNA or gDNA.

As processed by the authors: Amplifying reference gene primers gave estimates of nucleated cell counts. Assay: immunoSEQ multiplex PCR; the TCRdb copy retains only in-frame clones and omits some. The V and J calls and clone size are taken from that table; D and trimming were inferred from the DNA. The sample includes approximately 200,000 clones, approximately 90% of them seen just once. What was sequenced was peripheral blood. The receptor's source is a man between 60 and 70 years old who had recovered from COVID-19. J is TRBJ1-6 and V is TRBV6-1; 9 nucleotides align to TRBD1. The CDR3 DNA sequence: TGTGCCAGCAGTAAAGGGACAGGGATCGTTTTGCGGTCACCCCTCCACTTT. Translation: CASSKGTGIVLRSPLHF.